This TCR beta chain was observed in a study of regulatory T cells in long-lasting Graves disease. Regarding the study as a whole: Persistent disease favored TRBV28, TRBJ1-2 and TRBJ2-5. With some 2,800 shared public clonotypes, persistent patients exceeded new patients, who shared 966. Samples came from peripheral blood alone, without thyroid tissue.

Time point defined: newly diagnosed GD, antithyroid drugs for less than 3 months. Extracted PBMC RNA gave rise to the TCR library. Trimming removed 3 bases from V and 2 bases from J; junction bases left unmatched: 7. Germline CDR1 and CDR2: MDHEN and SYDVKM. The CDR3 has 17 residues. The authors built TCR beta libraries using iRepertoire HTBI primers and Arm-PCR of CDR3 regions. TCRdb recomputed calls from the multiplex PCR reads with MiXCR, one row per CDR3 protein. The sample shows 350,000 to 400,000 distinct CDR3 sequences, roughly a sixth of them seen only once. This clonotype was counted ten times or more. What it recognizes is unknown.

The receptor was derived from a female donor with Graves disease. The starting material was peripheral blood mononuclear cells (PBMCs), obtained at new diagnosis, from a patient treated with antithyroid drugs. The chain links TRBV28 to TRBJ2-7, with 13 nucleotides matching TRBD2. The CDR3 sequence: CASSFPRTSGSAYEQYF. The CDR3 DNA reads TGTGCCAGCAGTTTCCCCCGGACTAGCGGGAGCGCCTACGAGCAGTACTTC.